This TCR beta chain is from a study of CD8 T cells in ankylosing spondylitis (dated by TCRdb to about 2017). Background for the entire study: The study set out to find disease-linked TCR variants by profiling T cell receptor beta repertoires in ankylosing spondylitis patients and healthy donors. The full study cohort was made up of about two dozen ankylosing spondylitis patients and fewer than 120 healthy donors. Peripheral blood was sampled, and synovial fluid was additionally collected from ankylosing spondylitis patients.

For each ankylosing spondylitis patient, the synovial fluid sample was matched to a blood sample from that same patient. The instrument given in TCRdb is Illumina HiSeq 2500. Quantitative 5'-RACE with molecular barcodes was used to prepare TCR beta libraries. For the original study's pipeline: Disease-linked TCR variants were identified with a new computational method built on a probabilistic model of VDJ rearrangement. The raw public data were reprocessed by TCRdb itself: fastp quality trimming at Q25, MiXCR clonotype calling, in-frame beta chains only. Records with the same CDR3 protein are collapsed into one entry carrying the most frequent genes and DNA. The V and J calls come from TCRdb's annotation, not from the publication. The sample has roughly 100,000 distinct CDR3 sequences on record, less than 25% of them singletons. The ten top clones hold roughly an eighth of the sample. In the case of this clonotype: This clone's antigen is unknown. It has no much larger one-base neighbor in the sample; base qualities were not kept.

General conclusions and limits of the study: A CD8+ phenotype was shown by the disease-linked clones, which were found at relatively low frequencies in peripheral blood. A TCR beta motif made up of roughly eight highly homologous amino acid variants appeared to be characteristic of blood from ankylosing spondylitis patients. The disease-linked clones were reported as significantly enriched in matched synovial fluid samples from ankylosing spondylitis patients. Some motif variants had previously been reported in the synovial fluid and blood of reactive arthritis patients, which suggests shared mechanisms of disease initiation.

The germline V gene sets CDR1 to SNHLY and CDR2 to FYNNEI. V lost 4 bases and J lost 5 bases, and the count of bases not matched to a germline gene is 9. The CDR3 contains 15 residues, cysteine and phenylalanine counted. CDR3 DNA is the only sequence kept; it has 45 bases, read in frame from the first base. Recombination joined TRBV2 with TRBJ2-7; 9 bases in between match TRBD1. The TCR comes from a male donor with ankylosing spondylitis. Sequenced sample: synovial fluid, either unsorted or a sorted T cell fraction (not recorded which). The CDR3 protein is CASSVPADRGDEQYF. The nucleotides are TGTGCCAGCAGTGTCCCCGCGGACAGGGGAGACGAGCAGTACTTC.